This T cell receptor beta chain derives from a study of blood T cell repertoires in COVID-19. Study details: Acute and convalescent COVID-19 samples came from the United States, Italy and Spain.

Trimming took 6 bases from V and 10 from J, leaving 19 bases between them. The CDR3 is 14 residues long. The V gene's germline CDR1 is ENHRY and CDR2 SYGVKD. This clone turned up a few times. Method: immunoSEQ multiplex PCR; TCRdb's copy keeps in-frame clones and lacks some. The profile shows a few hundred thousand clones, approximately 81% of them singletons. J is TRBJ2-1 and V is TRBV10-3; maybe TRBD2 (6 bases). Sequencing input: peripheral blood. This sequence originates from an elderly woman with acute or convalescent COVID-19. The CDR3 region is CAISHSGAAEEQFF. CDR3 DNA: TGTGCCATCAGCCATAGCGGCGCGGCGGAGGAGCAGTTCTTC.